These 15 T cell receptor beta chains were sequenced from one sample in a study of blood T cell repertoires in COVID-19. Sequencing was performed with immunoSEQ multiplex PCR; in TCRdb, only in-frame clones are kept and a portion is missing. Of 250,000 or so clones in the sample, around four fifths were seen once. The sequenced sample consisted of peripheral blood. The receptors come from a man in his fifties with acute or convalescent COVID-19.

The chain is built from TRBV10-3 and TRBJ1-4; 7 bases line up with TRBD1. The CDR3 spans 14 residues. Germline V lookup: CDR1 ENHRY, CDR2 SYGVKD. V was clipped by 4 bases and J by 8 bases; unmatched bases: 7. In DNA, the CDR3 is TGTGCCATCAGTGGGGGACAGCCTAGGGAAAAACTGTTTTTT. Translation gives CAISGGQPREKLFF.

The rearrangement links TRBV12-3 or TRBV12-4 to TRBJ1-2; D is undetermined. Trimming took 7 bases from V and 4 from J, leaving 10 bases between them. The CDR3 is 12 residues long. The CDR3 coding sequence is TGTGCCAGCACACACAGTTTCTATGGCTACACCTTC. Encoded protein: CASTHSFYGYTF.

Written as DNA, the CDR3 is TGTGCCAGCAGTTTAAGGACAGGGAGTGGCTACACCTTC. Its protein is CASSLRTGSGYTF. The chain employs TRBV12-3 or TRBV12-4 and TRBJ1-2; 8 nucleotides agree with TRBD1. CDR3 size: 13 residues. V was pared by 2 bases and J by 7 bases, with 3 bases of the junction left unmatched.

This chain uses TRBV10-3 with TRBJ1-1, with D perhaps TRBD1 (5 bases). Germline CDR1 ENHRY, CDR2 SYGVKD. V was pared by 3 bases and J by 8 bases, with 10 bases between. CDR3 length: 12 residues. CDR3: CAISERQQEAFF. CDR3 sequence (DNA): TGTGCCATCAGTGAAAGACAGCAAGAAGCTTTCTTT.

The rearrangement links TRBV6-5 to TRBJ1-3; a weak D match, TRBD1 (5 bases). The germline V gene encodes CDR1 MNHEY and CDR2 SVGAGI. Between the trimmed V and J ends, which lost 5 bases and 0 bases, there was a span of 8 bases. There are 14 residues in the CDR3. CDR3 residues: CASSLQDSGNTIYF. For the CDR3, the DNA is TGTGCCAGCAGTCTACAGGACTCTGGAAACACCATATATTTT.

This chain links TRBV7-8 with TRBJ2-5, with D possibly TRBD2 on 5 matching bases. V gave up 1 base and J gave up 0 bases, with 9 bases separating them. The germline CDR1 and CDR2 sequences are SGHVS and FQNEAQ. The CDR3 extends over 15 amino acids. The CDR3 nucleotides are TGTGCCAGCAGCTTAGTCGCGCGGGACCAAGAGACCCAGTACTTC. Translating it yields CASSLVARDQETQYF. The entire variable domain, with the rest obtained from reference TRBV7-8 and TRBJ2-5, is as follows: GAGVSQSPRYKVAKRGQDVALRCDPISGHVSLFWYQQALGQGPEFLTYFQNEAQLDKSGLPSDRFFAERPEGSVSTLKIQRTQQEDSAVYLCASSLVARDQETQYFGPGTRLLVL.

This rearrangement joins TRBV2 to TRBJ1-2; weak D call: TRBD1 (5 bases). CDR3 length equals 14 residues. Deletions cut 6 bases from V and 2 bases from J, with 13 bases between. In germline, CDR1 is SNHLY, CDR2 FYNNEI. In DNA form, the CDR3 reads TGTGCCAGCAGGTGGGGCAGATCGAACTATGGCTACACCTTC. Protein: CASRWGRSNYGYTF.

The V call is TRBV6-6, the J call TRBJ2-7, with TRBD1 identical over 9 bases. Germline trimming cut 8 bases from V and 7 bases from J; bases unmatched to any gene: 9. CDR3 size: 13 residues. Germline V gene sequence: CDR1 MNHNY, CDR2 SVGAGI (reference sequence). Here the CDR3 reads CASEDRGTWEQYF. The CDR3, as DNA: TGTGCCAGCGAGGACAGGGGAACGTGGGAGCAGTACTTC.

The CDR3 sequence: CASTPGVARLTDTQYF. The CDR3 coding sequence is TGTGCCAGCACCCCCGGGGTAGCCCGCCTCACAGATACGCAGTATTTT. The chain joins TRBV11-2 to TRBJ2-3; D might be TRBD2 (5 bases). This CDR3 contains 16 residues. V was pared by 7 bases and J by 2 bases, with 19 bases between. Per the germline V gene, CDR1 is SGHAT and CDR2 is FQNNGV.

The chain couples TRBV3-1 (or the pseudogene TRBV3-2) to TRBJ2-1, with D possibly TRBD1 on 6 matching bases. V was trimmed by 4 bases and J by 0 bases, leaving 13 bases between them. CDR1 and CDR2 (germline): LGHDT, YNNKEL (reference sequence). The CDR3 is 16 residues long. CDR3 residues: CASSPGTPSSYNEQFF. The CDR3 DNA sequence: TGTGCCAGCAGCCCTGGGACACCAAGCTCCTACAATGAGCAGTTCTTC.

The table lists this clone with a count of one. This rearrangement joins TRBV5-6 to TRBJ1-6, with 7 bases lining up with TRBD1. This CDR3 comprises 16 residues. Germline assignment: CDR1 SGHDT and CDR2 YYEEEE. V was pared by 3 bases and J by 9 bases, with 12 bases of the junction left unmatched. For the CDR3, the DNA is TGTGCCAGCAGCTCAAACAGGGGCGCCCTCGGTTCACCCCTCCACTTT. It encodes CASSSNRGALGSPLHF.

The table lists this clone with a few counts. The chain employs TRBV30 and TRBJ2-7, with D maybe TRBD1 (5 bases). The CDR3 runs 13 residues. From germline, CDR1 is GTSNPN and CDR2 SVGIG (reference sequence). Deletions cut 2 bases from V and 7 bases from J, with 15 bases between. The CDR3 here is CAWSRLRQGEQYF. The CDR3 coding sequence is TGTGCCTGGAGTCGGCTCCGCCAGGGTGAGCAGTACTTC.

CDR3 nucleotide sequence: TGTGCCAGCAGTGAATATTGGGGGCAGGGCGAAGAGACCCAGTACTTC. Its translation: CASSEYWGQGEETQYF. The chain links TRBV25-1 to TRBJ2-5, with D perhaps matching TRBD1 (6 bases). V lost 0 bases and J 3 bases, leaving 14 bases between the germline ends. The CDR3 has 16 amino acids. The germline gives CDR1 MGHDK, CDR2 SYGVNS.

The chain links TRBV5-6 to TRBJ2-1, with 11 nucleotides matching TRBD2. The CDR3 contains 15 residues. The ends lost 2 bases at V and 6 bases at J; junction bases unmatched: 4. Germline CDR1 SGHDT, CDR2 YYEEEE. CDR3 DNA sequence: TGTGCCAGCAGCTTTAGACTAGCGGGGTTCAATGAGCAGTTCTTC. It encodes CASSFRLAGFNEQFF.

This chain links TRBV4-2 with TRBJ2-1, with a possible D match to TRBD2 (5 bases). This CDR3 comprises 16 residues. Trimming pared 3 bases from V and 0 bases from J, leaving 12 bases between. CDR1 is LGHNA and CDR2 is YNFKEQ in the germline V gene. CDR3 coding DNA: TGTGCCAGCAGCCATCCCGCGGGCGTCTCCTACAATGAGCAGTTCTTC. Amino acids: CASSHPAGVSYNEQFF.